The sequence of this T cell receptor (beta chain) was determined in a study of shared clonotypes between healthy human individuals. TCRdb's table, derived via immunoSEQ multiplex PCR, lists solely in-frame clones and lacks some. The sample shows about 960,000 clones, approximately 80% of them seen only once. The sequenced sample consisted of memory CD4+ T cells sorted from blood. The subset was: CD45RA-negative fraction. The TCR was taken from a man between 18 and 29 years old in good health.

The CDR3 sequence is CATSGTGSWHEQYF. CDR3 nucleotides: TGTGCCACCAGCGGAACAGGGAGTTGGCACGAGCAGTACTTC. The chain has TRBV15 and TRBJ2-7; possible D gene TRBD1, 6 bases. The germline CDR1 and CDR2 sequences are LNHNV and YYDKDF (reference sequence). Trimming removed 5 bases from V and 5 bases from J, with 16 bases in between. The CDR3 is 14 amino acids.